The rows below give T cell receptor beta chains drawn from one sample of a study of early T cells in non-severe SARS-CoV-2 infection. TCRdb re-called the 5' RACE reads through MiXCR, storing one row per CDR3 protein. The sample contains about 38,000 distinct CDR3 sequences, under 5% of which appear only once. Specimen: whole blood. These TCRs come from an adult who was a healthcare worker with PCR-confirmed SARS-CoV-2 infection or an uninfected control (not recorded which). CDR3s include the opening cysteine and the closing phenylalanine or tryptophan. D genes are given only for firm matches. Some rows mark clone size as missing; the rest say once, few, many or name a class of expanded clone.

D gene | clone size | J gene | V gene | CDR3 protein | CDR3 DNA
- | many | TRBJ1-1 | TRBV18 | CASSLNPSGWNTEAFF | TGTGCCAGCTCTCTAAACCCTAGCGGCTGGAACACTGAAGCTTTCTTT
TRBD1 | many | TRBJ2-7 | TRBV12-3/TRBV12-4 | CASRYRGRGEQYF | TGTGCCAGCAGGTACAGGGGACGAGGCGAGCAGTACTTC
- | many | TRBJ2-3 | TRBV6-1 | CASSRSLRSTDTQYF | TGTGCCAGCAGCAGAAGCTTGAGGAGTACAGATACGCAGTATTTT
- | many | TRBJ2-5 | TRBV3-1 | CASSQEMGSKETQYF | TGTGCCAGCAGCCAAGAGATGGGGTCCAAAGAGACCCAGTACTTC
- | many | TRBJ2-3 | TRBV3-1 | CASSQGTTSRTDTQYF | TGTGCCAGCAGCCAAGGGACAACTTCACGCACAGATACGCAGTATTTT
- | many | TRBJ2-3 | TRBV5-1 | CASSLGDPNPQYF | TGCGCCAGCAGCTTGGGGGACCCCAACCCGCAGTATTTT
- | many | TRBJ2-7 | TRBV6-1 | CASSGAGEQYF | TGTGCCAGCAGTGGGGCCGGCGAGCAGTACTTC
- | - | TRBJ1-2 | TRBV2 | CASSVYRDGYTF | TGTGCCAGCAGTGTTTACAGGGACGGCTACACCTTC
- | many | TRBJ1-2 | TRBV28 | CASIGGQAVPVDYGYTF | TGTGCCAGCATAGGTGGGCAGGCCGTCCCGGTGGACTATGGCTACACCTTC
- | few | TRBJ2-3 | TRBV4-1 | CASSQKDISTDTQYF | TGCGCCAGCAGCCAGAAGGACATAAGCACAGATACGCAGTATTTT
- | few | TRBJ2-1 | TRBV11-3 | CASSFGASSYNEQFF | TGTGCCAGCAGCTTCGGGGCGAGCTCCTACAATGAGCAGTTCTTC
- | many | TRBJ1-4 | TRBV5-1 | CASSLGIDREKLFF | TGCGCCAGCAGCTTGGGCATTGACAGGGAAAAACTGTTTTTT
- | many | TRBJ2-6 | TRBV6-1 | CASKSSGANVLTF | TGTGCCAGCAAGAGCTCTGGGGCCAACGTCCTGACTTTC
- | - | TRBJ1-2 | TRBV5-1 | CASSLWDGNYGYTF | TGCGCCAGCAGCTTGTGGGACGGAAACTATGGCTACACCTTC
- | many | TRBJ1-2 | TRBV20-1 | CSARPGFYGYTF | TGCAGTGCTAGGCCCGGATTCTATGGCTACACCTTC
- | many | TRBJ2-5 | TRBV29-1 | CSVEISGKETQYF | TGCAGCGTTGAGATATCTGGGAAAGAGACCCAGTACTTC
TRBD1 | many | TRBJ2-6 | TRBV19 | CASSPGQGESGANVLTF | TGTGCCAGTAGTCCGGGACAGGGGGAGTCTGGGGCCAACGTCCTGACTTTC
- | - | TRBJ2-7 | TRBV6-1 | CASSLDNMAYEQYF | TGTGCCAGCAGCCTGGACAACATGGCCTACGAGCAGTACTTC
TRBD1 | few | TRBJ2-5 | TRBV7-2 | CASSHRGLGETQYF | TGTGCCAGCAGCCACAGGGGGCTGGGCGAGACCCAGTACTTC
- | many | TRBJ2-3 | TRBV27 | CASSFSDTQYF | TGTGCCAGCAGTTTTTCAGATACGCAGTATTTT
- | many | TRBJ1-2 | TRBV18 | CASSPSGGRDGYTF | TGTGCCAGCTCACCGTCGGGAGGGCGAGATGGCTACACCTTC
TRBD1 | few | TRBJ1-2 | TRBV5-4 | CASRVDRGHYGYTF | TGTGCCAGCAGAGTGGACAGGGGCCACTATGGCTACACCTTC
- | many | TRBJ2-3 | TRBV7-2 | CASSVRLKPTTDTQYF | TGTGCCAGCAGCGTTCGCTTGAAGCCAACCACAGATACGCAGTATTTT
- | - | TRBJ2-3 | TRBV9 | CASGGRGLTTDTQYF | TGTGCTAGCGGAGGTCGGGGGCTCACCACAGATACGCAGTATTTT
TRBD1 | few | TRBJ1-2 | TRBV29-1 | CSLDRGANYGYTF | TGCAGCTTGGACAGGGGAGCTAACTATGGCTACACCTTC
- | many | TRBJ2-1 | TRBV3-1 | CASSHRDFNEQFF | TGTGCCAGCAGCCATCGTGATTTCAATGAGCAGTTCTTC
- | many | TRBJ1-2 | TRBV5-4 | CASSSDGIYGYTF | TGTGCCAGCAGCTCAGACGGGATCTATGGCTACACCTTC
- | many | TRBJ2-3 | TRBV12-2 | CASRSDQYTQYF | TGTGCAAGTCGGTCTGATCAATATACGCAGTATTTT
- | many | TRBJ2-2 | TRBV27 | CASRPTHSTGELFF | TGTGCCAGCAGACCTACCCACAGCACCGGGGAGCTGTTTTTT
TRBD1 | - | TRBJ1-2 | TRBV20-1 | CSAAPTGIYGYTF | TGCAGTGCCGCACCGACAGGGATCTATGGCTACACCTTC
- | many | TRBJ2-1 | TRBV3-1 | CASSAPGEQFF | TGTGCCAGCAGCGCACCAGGGGAGCAGTTCTTC
- | few | TRBJ1-2 | TRBV6-2/TRBV6-3 | CASSYEGFGYTF | TGTGCCAGCAGTTACGAGGGATTTGGCTACACCTTC
TRBD2 | many | TRBJ2-5 | TRBV27 | CASSLVSSGGPRQETQYF | TGTGCCAGCAGTTTGGTTTCTAGCGGGGGGCCCCGACAAGAGACCCAGTACTTC
TRBD2 | - | TRBJ2-3 | TRBV6-1 | CASSASGGALSTDTQYF | TGTGCCAGCAGTGCTAGCGGGGGAGCCCTGAGCACAGATACGCAGTATTTT
- | many | TRBJ1-2 | TRBV12-3/TRBV12-4 | CASSLEPGRPSGGYTF | TGTGCCAGCAGTTTAGAACCTGGCAGGCCATCGGGGGGCTACACCTTC
TRBD1 | few | TRBJ2-1 | TRBV5-8 | CASRITGGSDNEQFF | TGTGCCAGCAGAATAACAGGGGGCAGCGACAATGAGCAGTTCTTC
- | many | TRBJ1-2 | TRBV7-9 | CASSPDRDYGYTF | TGTGCCAGCAGCCCGGACCGCGACTATGGCTACACCTTC
TRBD2 | few | TRBJ2-3 | TRBV12-3/TRBV12-4 | CASSLVAGSTDTQYF | TGTGCCAGCAGTTTAGTAGCGGGAAGCACAGATACGCAGTATTTT
- | many | TRBJ2-5 | TRBV7-9 | CASSLVSQETQYF | TGTGCCAGCAGCTTAGTCAGTCAAGAGACCCAGTACTTC
- | many | TRBJ1-1 | TRBV4-1 | CASSQVENTEAFF | TGCGCCAGCAGCCAAGTAGAGAACACTGAAGCTTTCTTT